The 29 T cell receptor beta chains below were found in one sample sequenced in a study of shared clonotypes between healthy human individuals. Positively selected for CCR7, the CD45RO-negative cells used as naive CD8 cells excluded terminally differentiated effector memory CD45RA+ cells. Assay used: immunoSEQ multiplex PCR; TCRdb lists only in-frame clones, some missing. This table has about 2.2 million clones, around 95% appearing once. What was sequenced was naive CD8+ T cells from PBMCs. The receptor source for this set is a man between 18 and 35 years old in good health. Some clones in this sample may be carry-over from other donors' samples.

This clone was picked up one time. In DNA form, the CDR3 reads TGTGCCAGCAGTTTAGTAGCGGACACCTACGAGCAGTACTTC. It codes for CASSLVADTYEQYF. The chain combines TRBV27 with TRBJ2-7, with a weak D call TRBD2 (6 bases). V gave up 2 bases and J gave up 2 bases, with 10 bases separating them. The CDR3 length is 14 residues. Germline values: CDR1 MNHEY, CDR2 SMNVEV (reference sequence).

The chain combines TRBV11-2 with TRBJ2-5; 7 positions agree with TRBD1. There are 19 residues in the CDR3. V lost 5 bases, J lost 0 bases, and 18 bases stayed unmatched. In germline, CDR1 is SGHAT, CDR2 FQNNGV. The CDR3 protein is CASSLKGIRDRRYQETQYF. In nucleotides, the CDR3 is TGTGCCAGCAGCCTAAAGGGTATTCGGGACAGAAGGTACCAAGAGACCCAGTACTTC. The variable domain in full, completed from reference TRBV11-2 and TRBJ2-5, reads EAGVAQSPRYKIIEKRQSVAFWCNPISGHATLYWYQQILGQGPKLLIQFQNNGVVDDSQLPKDRFSAERLKGVDSTLKIQPAKLEDSAVYLCASSLKGIRDRRYQETQYFGPGTRLLVL.

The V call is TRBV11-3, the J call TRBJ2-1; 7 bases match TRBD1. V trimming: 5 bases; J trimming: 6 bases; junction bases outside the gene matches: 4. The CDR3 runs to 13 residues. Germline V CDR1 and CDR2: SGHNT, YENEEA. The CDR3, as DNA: TGTGCCAGCAGCGCCCGGACAGGCAATGAGCAGTTCTTC. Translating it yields CASSARTGNEQFF.

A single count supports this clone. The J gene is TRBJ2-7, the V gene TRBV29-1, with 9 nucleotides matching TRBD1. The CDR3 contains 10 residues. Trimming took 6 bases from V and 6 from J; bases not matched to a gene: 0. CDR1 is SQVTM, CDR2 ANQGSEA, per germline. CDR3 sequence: CSVGQGEQYF. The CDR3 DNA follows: TGCAGCGTGGGACAGGGCGAGCAGTACTTC.

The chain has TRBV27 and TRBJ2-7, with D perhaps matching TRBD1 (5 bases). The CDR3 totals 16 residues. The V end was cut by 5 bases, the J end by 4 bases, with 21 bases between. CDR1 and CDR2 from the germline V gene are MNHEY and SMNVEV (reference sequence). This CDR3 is CASSLITGWKRYEQYF. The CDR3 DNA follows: TGTGCCAGCAGTCTTATAACAGGTTGGAAGCGTTACGAGCAGTACTTC.

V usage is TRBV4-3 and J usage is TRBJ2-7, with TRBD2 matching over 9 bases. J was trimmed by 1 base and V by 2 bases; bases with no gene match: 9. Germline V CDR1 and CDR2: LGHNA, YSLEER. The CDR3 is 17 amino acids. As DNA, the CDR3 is TGCGCCAGCAGCCAACGGTCTAGCGGGGCGGAGTCCTACGAGCAGTACTTC. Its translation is CASSQRSSGAESYEQYF.

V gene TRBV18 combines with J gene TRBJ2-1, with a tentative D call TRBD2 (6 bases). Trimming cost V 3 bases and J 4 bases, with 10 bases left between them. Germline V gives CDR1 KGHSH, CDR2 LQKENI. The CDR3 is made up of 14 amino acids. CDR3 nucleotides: TGTGCCAGCTCACCGGAGGGATCGTACAATGAGCAGTTCTTC. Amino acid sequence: CASSPEGSYNEQFF.

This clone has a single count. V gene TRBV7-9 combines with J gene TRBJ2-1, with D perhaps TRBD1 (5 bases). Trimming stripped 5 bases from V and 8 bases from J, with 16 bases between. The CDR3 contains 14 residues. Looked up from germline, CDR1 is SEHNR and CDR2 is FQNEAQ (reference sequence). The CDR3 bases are TGTGCCAGCAGCCCCGAGCAGGGTTTCGATGAGCAGTTCTTC. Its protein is CASSPEQGFDEQFF.

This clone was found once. The CDR3 sequence is CASSEDRGWGYEQYF. The CDR3 DNA reads as TGTGCCAGCAGTGAGGACAGGGGTTGGGGGTACGAGCAGTACTTC. The chain carries TRBV2 and TRBJ2-7; 9 bases are shared with TRBD1. Trimming at V came to 3 bases and at J to 4 bases, leaving 7 bases not matched to a gene. Germline V gives CDR1 SNHLY, CDR2 FYNNEI. The length of the CDR3 is 15 residues.

The CDR3 nucleotides are TGTGCCAGCAGCTGGGGACAGGGGGAAGAGACCCAGTACTTC. It yields the protein CASSWGQGEETQYF. V gene TRBV5-4 combines with J gene TRBJ2-5, with 11 bases lining up with TRBD1. There are 14 residues in the CDR3. CDR1 is SGHNT, CDR2 YYREEE, per germline (reference sequence). V lost 3 bases to trimming and J lost 3 bases; unmatched junction nucleotides: 1.

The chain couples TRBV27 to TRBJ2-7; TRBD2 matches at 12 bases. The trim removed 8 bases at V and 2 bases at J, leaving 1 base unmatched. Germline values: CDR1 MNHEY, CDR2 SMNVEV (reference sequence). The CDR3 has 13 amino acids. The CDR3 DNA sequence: TGTGCCAGCCTAGCGGGAGGGACCTACGAGCAGTACTTC. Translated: CASLAGGTYEQYF.

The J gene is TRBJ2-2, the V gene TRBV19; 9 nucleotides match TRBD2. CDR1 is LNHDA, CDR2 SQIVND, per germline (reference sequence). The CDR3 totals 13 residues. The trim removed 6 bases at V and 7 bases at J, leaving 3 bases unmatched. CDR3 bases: TGTGCCAGTAGCGCGGGAGGGGTCGGGGAGCTGTTTTTT. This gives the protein CASSAGGVGELFF.

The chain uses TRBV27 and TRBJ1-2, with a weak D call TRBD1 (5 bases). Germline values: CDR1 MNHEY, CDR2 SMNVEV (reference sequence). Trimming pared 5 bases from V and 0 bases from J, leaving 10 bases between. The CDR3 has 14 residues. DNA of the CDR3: TGTGCCAGCAGTCCCTCGGGGGCTAACTATGGCTACACCTTC. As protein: CASSPSGANYGYTF.

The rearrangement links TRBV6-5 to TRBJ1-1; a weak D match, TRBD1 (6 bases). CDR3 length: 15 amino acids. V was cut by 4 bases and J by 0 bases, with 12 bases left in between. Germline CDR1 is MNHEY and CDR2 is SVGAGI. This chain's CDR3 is CASSWMDSLNTEAFF. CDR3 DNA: TGTGCCAGCAGTTGGATGGACAGCCTGAACACTGAAGCTTTCTTT.

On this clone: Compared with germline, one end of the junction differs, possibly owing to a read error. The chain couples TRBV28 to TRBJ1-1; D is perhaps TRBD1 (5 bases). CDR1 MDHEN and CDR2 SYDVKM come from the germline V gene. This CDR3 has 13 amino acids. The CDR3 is CAGSQSTVTEAFF. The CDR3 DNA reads TGTGCCGGCAGTCAATCGACAGTGACTGAAGCTTTCTTT.

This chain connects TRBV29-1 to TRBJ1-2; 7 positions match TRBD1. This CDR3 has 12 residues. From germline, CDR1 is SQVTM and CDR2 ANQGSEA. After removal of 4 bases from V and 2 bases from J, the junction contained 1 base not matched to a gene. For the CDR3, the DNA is TGCAGCGTTGTGGGACAGAACTATGGCTACACCTTC. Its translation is CSVVGQNYGYTF.

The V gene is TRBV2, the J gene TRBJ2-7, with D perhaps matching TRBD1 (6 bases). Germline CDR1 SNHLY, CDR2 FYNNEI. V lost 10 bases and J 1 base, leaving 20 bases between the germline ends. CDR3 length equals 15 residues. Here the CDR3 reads CATRRGQSWSYEQYF. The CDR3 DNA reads TGTGCCACCCGAAGAGGACAGAGCTGGTCCTACGAGCAGTACTTC. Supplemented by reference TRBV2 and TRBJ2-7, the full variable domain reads EPEVTQTPSHQVTQMGQEVILRCVPISNHLYFYWYRQILGQKVEFLVSFYNNEISEKSEIFDDQFSVERPDGSNFTLKIRSTKLEDSAMYFCATRRGQSWSYEQYFGPGTRLTVT.

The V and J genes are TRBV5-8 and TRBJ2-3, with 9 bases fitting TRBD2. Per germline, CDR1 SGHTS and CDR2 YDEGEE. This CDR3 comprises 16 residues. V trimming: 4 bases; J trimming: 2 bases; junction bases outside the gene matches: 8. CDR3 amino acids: CASSQTSGPSTDTQYF. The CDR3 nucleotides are TGTGCCAGCAGCCAGACTAGCGGCCCATCCACAGATACGCAGTATTTT.

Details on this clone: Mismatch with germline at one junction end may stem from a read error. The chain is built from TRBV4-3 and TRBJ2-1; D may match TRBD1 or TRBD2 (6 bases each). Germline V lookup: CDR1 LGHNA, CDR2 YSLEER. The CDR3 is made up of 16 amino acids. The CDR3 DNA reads TGCGCCAGCAGCCAAGTGGTCGGGGGCTCCTTCAATGAGCAGTTCTTC. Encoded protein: CASSQVVGGSFNEQFF.

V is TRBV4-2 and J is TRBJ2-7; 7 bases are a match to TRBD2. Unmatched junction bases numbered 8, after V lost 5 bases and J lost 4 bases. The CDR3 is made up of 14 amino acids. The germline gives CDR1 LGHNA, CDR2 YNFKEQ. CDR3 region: CASSLVGGRYEQYF. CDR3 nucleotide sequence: TGTGCCAGCAGCTTGGTGGGAGGGAGGTACGAGCAGTACTTC.

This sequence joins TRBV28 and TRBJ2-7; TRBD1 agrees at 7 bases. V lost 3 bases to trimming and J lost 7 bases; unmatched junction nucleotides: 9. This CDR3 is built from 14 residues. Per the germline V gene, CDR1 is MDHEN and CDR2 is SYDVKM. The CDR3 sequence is CASSFQGESGEQYF. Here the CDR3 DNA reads TGTGCCAGCAGTTTCCAGGGGGAATCGGGAGAGCAGTACTTC.

CDR3 sequence: CASSQGAGADTQYF. The CDR3, as DNA: TGTGCCAGCAGCCAAGGGGCTGGCGCAGATACGCAGTATTTT. The chain uses TRBV14 and TRBJ2-3; D not certain. Germline V gives CDR1 SGHDN, CDR2 FVKESK. Trimming cost V 1 base and J 4 bases, with 9 bases left between them. The CDR3 extends over 14 amino acids.

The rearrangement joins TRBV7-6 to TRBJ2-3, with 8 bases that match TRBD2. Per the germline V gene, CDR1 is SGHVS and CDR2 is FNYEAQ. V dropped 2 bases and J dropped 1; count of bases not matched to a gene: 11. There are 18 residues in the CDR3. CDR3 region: CASSLKAGGGRGTDTQYF. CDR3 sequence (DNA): TGTGCCAGCAGCTTAAAGGCGGGGGGCGGTCGTGGCACAGATACGCAGTATTTT. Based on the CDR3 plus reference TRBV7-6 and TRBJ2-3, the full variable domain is GAGVSQSPRYKVTKRGQDVALRCDPISGHVSLYWYRQALGQGPEFLTYFNYEAQQDKSGLPNDRFSAERPEGSISTLTIQRTEQRDSAMYRCASSLKAGGGRGTDTQYFGPGTRLTVL.

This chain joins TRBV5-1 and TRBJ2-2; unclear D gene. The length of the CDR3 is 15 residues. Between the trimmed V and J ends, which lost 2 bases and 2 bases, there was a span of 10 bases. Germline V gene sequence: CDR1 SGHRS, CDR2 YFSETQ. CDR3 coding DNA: TGCGCCAGCAGCTTCGTAGAGACAAACACCGGGGAGCTGTTTTTT. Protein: CASSFVETNTGELFF.

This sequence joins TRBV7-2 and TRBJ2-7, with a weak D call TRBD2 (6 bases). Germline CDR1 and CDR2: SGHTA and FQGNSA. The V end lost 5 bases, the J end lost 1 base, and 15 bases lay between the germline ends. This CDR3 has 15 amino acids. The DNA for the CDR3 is TGTGCCAGCAGCCAATTTAGCGGAAAATCCTACGAGCAGTACTTC. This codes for CASSQFSGKSYEQYF.

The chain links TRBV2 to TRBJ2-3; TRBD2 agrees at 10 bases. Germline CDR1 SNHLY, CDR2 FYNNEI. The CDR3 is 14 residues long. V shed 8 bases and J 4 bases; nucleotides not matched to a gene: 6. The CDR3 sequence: CASGASGSADTQYF. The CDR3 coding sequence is TGTGCCAGCGGTGCTAGCGGGAGTGCAGATACGCAGTATTTT.

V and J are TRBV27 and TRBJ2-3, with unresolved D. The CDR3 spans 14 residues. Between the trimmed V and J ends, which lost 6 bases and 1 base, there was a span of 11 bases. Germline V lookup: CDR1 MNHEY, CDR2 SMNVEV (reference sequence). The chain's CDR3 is CASRPGIGTDTQYF. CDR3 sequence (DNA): TGTGCCAGCAGGCCGGGTATCGGCACAGATACGCAGTATTTT.

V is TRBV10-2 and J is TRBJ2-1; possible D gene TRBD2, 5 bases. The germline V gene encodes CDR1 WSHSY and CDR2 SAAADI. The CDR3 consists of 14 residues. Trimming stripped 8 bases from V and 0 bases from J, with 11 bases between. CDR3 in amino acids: CASYSASSYNEQFF. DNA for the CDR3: TGCGCCAGCTATAGCGCGAGCTCCTACAATGAGCAGTTCTTC.

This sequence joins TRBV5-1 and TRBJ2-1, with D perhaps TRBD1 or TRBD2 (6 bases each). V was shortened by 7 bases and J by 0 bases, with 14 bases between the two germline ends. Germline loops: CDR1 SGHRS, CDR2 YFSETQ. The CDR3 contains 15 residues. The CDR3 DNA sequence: TGCGCCAGCTCAATAGGGGGGTTCTCCTACAATGAGCAGTTCTTC. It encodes CASSIGGFSYNEQFF.